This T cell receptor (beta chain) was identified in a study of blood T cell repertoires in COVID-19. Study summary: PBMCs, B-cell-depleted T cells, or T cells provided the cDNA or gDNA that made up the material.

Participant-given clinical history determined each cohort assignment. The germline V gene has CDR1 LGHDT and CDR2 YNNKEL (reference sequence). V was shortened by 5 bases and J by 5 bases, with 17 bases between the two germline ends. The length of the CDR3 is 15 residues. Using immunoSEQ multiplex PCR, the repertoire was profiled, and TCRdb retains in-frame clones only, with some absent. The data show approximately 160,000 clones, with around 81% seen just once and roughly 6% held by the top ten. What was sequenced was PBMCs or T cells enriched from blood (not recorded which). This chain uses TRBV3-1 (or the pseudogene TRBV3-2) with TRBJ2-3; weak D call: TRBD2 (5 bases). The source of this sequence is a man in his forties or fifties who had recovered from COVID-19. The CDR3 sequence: CASSDETSGGDTQYF. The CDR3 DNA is TGTGCCAGCAGCGACGAGACGAGCGGCGGAGATACGCAGTATTTT.